A single sample gave rise to the 25 T cell receptor beta chains below, sequenced in a study of T cells in Graves' hyperthyroidism and ophthalmopathy. Amplification targeted TCR beta CDR3 regions from RNA transcripts. An initial round of RT-PCR targeting the TCR CDR3 relied on the HTBI primer set. TCRdb reprocessed the multiplex PCR reads with MiXCR, giving one entry per CDR3 protein. The sample records around 690,000 distinct CDR3 sequences, approximately 15% being singletons. The sequenced sample was blood. The receptors come from a man aged 50-59 years with Graves' hyperthyroidism.

Ten or more counts support this clonotype. This chain links TRBV27 with TRBJ2-7; 7 bases are shared with TRBD1. CDR3 length: 15 amino acids. CDR1 is MNHEY, CDR2 SMNVEV, per germline (reference sequence). J lost 1 base, V lost 2 bases, and 5 bases had no gene match. The CDR3 protein is CASSLGQAPSYEQYF. The CDR3 nucleotides read TGTGCCAGCAGTTTAGGACAGGCCCCATCCTACGAGCAGTACTTC.

The chain combines TRBV30 with TRBJ1-1; D gene uncertain. Germline lookup yields CDR1 GTSNPN and CDR2 SVGIG (reference sequence). The CDR3 is 12 residues long. Trimming pared 2 bases from V and 3 bases from J, leaving 7 bases between. The CDR3 sequence: CAWSIYDTEAFF. The CDR3 DNA sequence: TGTGCCTGGAGTATTTATGACACTGAAGCTTTCTTT.

This clonotype was counted ten times or more. The rearrangement links TRBV7-2 to TRBJ2-1; D remains ambiguous. Germline V CDR1 and CDR2: SGHTA, FQGNSA. The CDR3 has 15 amino acids. V lost 5 bases and J 4 bases, leaving 15 bases between the germline ends. The DNA of the CDR3 is TGTGCCAGCAGCGACCTAGTGTCTCCTTACAATGAGCAGTTCTTC. This encodes CASSDLVSPYNEQFF.

The table lists this clonotype with many counts. The chain recombines TRBV28 with TRBJ2-3; 9 bases are a match to TRBD2. The V segment lost 6 bases and the J segment 6 bases; nucleotides outside the gene matches: 13. From germline, CDR1 is MDHEN and CDR2 SYDVKM. The CDR3 totals 16 residues. The CDR3 nucleotides are TGTGCCAGCAGCCCCAAGGGCGGGAGGGCCTGGGATACGCAGTATTTT. It yields the protein CASSPKGGRAWDTQYF.

This chain links TRBV4-1 with TRBJ2-1; D is perhaps TRBD2 (6 bases). Trimming removed 3 bases from V and 1 base from J, with 16 bases in between. The V gene's germline CDR1 is MGHRA and CDR2 YSYEKL. This CDR3 has 17 amino acids. For the CDR3, the DNA is TGCGCCAGCAGCCATCTCTTCGGGAGAGAGTCCTACAATGAGCAGTTCTTC. Protein sequence: CASSHLFGRESYNEQFF.

V is TRBV4-1 and J is TRBJ1-1; TRBD1 is a possible D gene (5 bases). Germline V gives CDR1 MGHRA, CDR2 YSYEKL. V was cut by 2 bases and J by 2 bases, with 18 bases left in between. There are 17 residues in the CDR3. CDR3 DNA: TGCGCCAGCAGCCAAAAACAGTACCTGGGACCAAACACTGAAGCTTTCTTT. Translating gives CASSQKQYLGPNTEAFF.

The chain recombines TRBV29-1 with TRBJ1-1; 7 nucleotides agree with TRBD1. The trim removed 7 bases at V and 4 bases at J, leaving 6 bases unmatched. The CDR3 has 12 amino acids. Germline lookup yields CDR1 SQVTM and CDR2 ANQGSEA. CDR3 sequence: CSGGQLGTEAFF. CDR3 DNA: TGCAGCGGGGGACAGTTAGGCACTGAAGCTTTCTTT.

In its sample, this clonotype was seen a few times. This may stem from a read error, because a much larger clone lies one nucleotide away. This rearrangement joins TRBV28 to TRBJ1-2, with D possibly TRBD1 on 5 matching bases. This CDR3 has 14 amino acids. V gave up 5 bases and J gave up 4 bases, with 14 bases separating them. CDR1 and CDR2 from the germline V gene are MDHEN and SYDVKM. CDR3 nucleotides: TGTGCCAGCAGTGACGCAGGGTTATTCTATGGCTACACCTTC. Encoded protein: CASSDAGLFYGYTF.

This clonotype has more than one count but fewer than ten. The chain combines TRBV20-1 with TRBJ2-1, with 7 bases lining up with TRBD2. V gave up 5 bases and J gave up 3 bases; unmatched junction bases: 13. The CDR3 is 16 residues long. Looked up from germline, CDR1 is DFQATT and CDR2 is SNEGSKA (reference sequence). CDR3 region: CSAHRLNSGNYNEQFF. The DNA of the CDR3 is TGCAGTGCTCACCGGCTCAACAGCGGGAACTACAATGAGCAGTTCTTC.

V usage is TRBV7-2 and J usage is TRBJ2-2; D gene ambiguous. In germline, CDR1 is SGHTA, CDR2 FQGNSA. Trimming shortened V by 4 bases and J by 6 bases, and 6 bases separated the two germline ends. This CDR3 has 12 amino acids. The CDR3 region has the DNA TGTGCCAGCAGCTCCGGCTCCGGGGAGCTGTTTTTT. Its translation: CASSSGSGELFF.

The rearrangement links TRBV30 to TRBJ2-3, with D maybe TRBD2 (5 bases). The germline V and J ends were trimmed by 2 bases and 3 bases, with 9 bases remaining between them. The V gene's germline CDR1 is GTSNPN and CDR2 SVGIG (reference sequence). CDR3 size: 13 residues. The CDR3 DNA reads as TGTGCCTGGAGTAAAGCGGAGACAGATACGCAGTATTTT. This codes for CAWSKAETDTQYF. The entire variable domain, with the rest obtained from reference TRBV30 and TRBJ2-3, is as follows: SQTIHQWPATLVQPVGSPLSLECTVEGTSNPNLYWYRQAAGRGLQLLFYSVGIGQISSEVPQNLSASRPQDRQFILSSKKLLLSDSGFYLCAWSKAETDTQYFGPGTRLTVL.

This chain connects TRBV11-2 to TRBJ2-5; no clear D. V lost 1 base to trimming and J lost 1 base, with 7 bases between them. This CDR3 region has 14 residues. Germline V gene sequence: CDR1 SGHAT, CDR2 FQNNGV. Here the CDR3 reads CASSLGWIQETQYF. The CDR3 coding sequence is TGTGCCAGCAGCTTAGGATGGATCCAAGAGACCCAGTACTTC.

This clonotype has ten or more counts. V and J are TRBV24-1 and TRBJ2-3; 7 bases are shared with TRBD2. V was pared by 3 bases and J by 0 bases, with 5 bases of the junction left unmatched. The germline CDR1 and CDR2 sequences are KGHDR and SFDVKD. The CDR3 has 16 residues. DNA of the CDR3: TGTGCCACCAGTGATCCAACTAGCGACAGCACAGATACGCAGTATTTT. Its translation is CATSDPTSDSTDTQYF.

This clonotype has a handful of counts. J is TRBJ2-1 and V is TRBV25-1; weak D call: TRBD1 (7 bases). V was clipped by 6 bases and J by 4 bases, with 16 bases between them. Per the germline V gene, CDR1 is MGHDK and CDR2 is SYGVNS. This CDR3 region has 15 residues. Here the CDR3 DNA reads TGTGCCAGCAGCGAACTCAGGGGGGTTTACAATGAGCAGTTCTTC. Its protein is CASSELRGVYNEQFF. The full variable domain, completed using reference TRBV25-1 and TRBJ2-1, is EADIYQTPRYLVIGTGKKITLECSQTMGHDKMYWYQQDPGMELHLIHYSYGVNSTEKGDLSSESTVSRIRTEHFPLTLESARPSHTSQYLCASSELRGVYNEQFFGPGTRLTVL.

The rearrangement uses TRBV20-1 and TRBJ1-2; D is uncertain. The CDR3 totals 14 residues. Trimming removed 3 bases at V and 4 bases at J, with 15 bases between. Germline V gives CDR1 DFQATT, CDR2 SNEGSKA (reference sequence). Here the CDR3 reads CSAREMGGAYGYTF. CDR3 in DNA: TGCAGTGCTAGGGAGATGGGAGGAGCCTATGGCTACACCTTC.

In its sample, this clonotype was seen many times. The chain combines TRBV6-1 with TRBJ2-1; TRBD2 matches 8 bases. V shed 5 bases and J 6 bases; nucleotides not matched to a gene: 9. The CDR3 is 15 amino acids. Germline CDR1 reads MNHNS; CDR2 reads SASEGT. The CDR3 reads CASSPPGLEINEQFF. CDR3 nucleotide sequence: TGTGCCAGCAGTCCGCCGGGACTAGAAATCAATGAGCAGTTCTTC.

The CDR3 DNA is TGTGCCAGCAGCCCGGGACGGACAAAAAACATTCAGTACTTC. This sequence encodes CASSPGRTKNIQYF. The rearrangement joins TRBV5-6 to TRBJ2-4; possibly TRBD1 or TRBD2 for D (5 bases each). The CDR3 covers 14 residues. The V gene lost 4 bases and the J gene lost 4 bases, with 12 bases spanning the gap. CDR1 is SGHDT, CDR2 YYEEEE, per germline.

This clonotype was recorded at least ten times. The chain carries TRBV15 and TRBJ2-2; D may be TRBD2 (6 bases). Germline loops: CDR1 LNHNV, CDR2 YYDKDF (reference sequence). This CDR3 spans 16 amino acids. The V end lost 3 bases, the J end lost 4 bases, and 15 bases lay between the germline ends. DNA of the CDR3: TGTGCCACCAGCAGCAGAGTCGGGGGACCCACCGGGGAGCTGTTTTTT. This encodes CATSSRVGGPTGELFF.

This clonotype occurred many times. V gene TRBV2 combines with J gene TRBJ2-4; possible D gene TRBD1, 5 bases. The V and J ends lost 7 bases and 8 bases respectively, with 15 bases between them. CDR1 and CDR2 (germline): SNHLY, FYNNEI. This CDR3 comprises 13 residues. CDR3 DNA sequence: TGTGCCAGCACGGGCAGGGATCTCTACATTCAGTACTTC. Its protein product is CASTGRDLYIQYF.

This chain links TRBV20-1 with TRBJ1-4, with 10 bases matching TRBD1. CDR1 and CDR2 (germline): DFQATT, SNEGSKA (reference sequence). The CDR3 consists of 15 residues. The V segment lost 6 bases and the J segment 6 bases; nucleotides outside the gene matches: 10. The CDR3 DNA is TGCAGTGCGTTGGGACAGACAGGGGGCGATGAAAAACTGTTTTTT. Protein: CSALGQTGGDEKLFF.

For this clonotype: A read error is possible here, since a much larger clone lies one base away. The chain is built from TRBV7-8 and TRBJ2-5, with D possibly TRBD2 on 6 matching bases. The germline V gene encodes CDR1 SGHVS and CDR2 FQNEAQ. V was pared by 3 bases and J by 6 bases, with 17 bases between. The CDR3 consists of 15 residues. The CDR3 spells CASSFLLGGRKTQYF. CDR3 DNA: TGTGCCAGCAGCTTCCTCCTGGGAGGAAGAAAGACCCAGTACTTC. The full variable domain, completed using reference TRBV7-8 and TRBJ2-5, is GAGVSQSPRYKVAKRGQDVALRCDPISGHVSLFWYQQALGQGPEFLTYFQNEAQLDKSGLPSDRFFAERPEGSVSTLKIQRTQQEDSAVYLCASSFLLGGRKTQYFGPGTRLLVL.

This clonotype was found many times. The V gene is TRBV29-1, the J gene TRBJ2-7; D call uncertain. V was clipped by 4 bases and J by 6 bases, with 16 bases between them. The CDR3 contains 13 residues. Per germline, CDR1 SQVTM and CDR2 ANQGSEA. CDR3 region: CSVAQVVFGEQYF. Here the CDR3 DNA reads TGCAGCGTTGCGCAGGTGGTATTTGGCGAGCAGTACTTC.

The chain recombines TRBV12-3 or TRBV12-4 with TRBJ1-5, with TRBD1 matching 8 bases. Trimming removed 8 bases from V and 3 bases from J; junction bases left unmatched: 12. There are 16 residues in the CDR3. CDR3 in DNA: TGTGCCAGCCGTCCGCGACAGGGGTCTGCCAATCAGCCCCAGCATTTT. It yields the protein CASRPRQGSANQPQHF.

This clonotype was observed at least ten times. The junction does not match germline at one end; this may be a read error. The chain employs TRBV28 and TRBJ1-2, with 7 positions matching TRBD1. CDR1 MDHEN and CDR2 SYDVKM come from the germline V gene. The CDR3 has 18 residues. As DNA, the CDR3 is TGTGCCGGCAGTGGGACTCCCGGGACAGCAAATTCTAACTATGGCTACACCTTC. Translating it yields CAGSGTPGTANSNYGYTF.

The V call is TRBV30, the J call TRBJ1-2; TRBD1 aligns across 8 bases. The CDR3 covers 15 residues. Germline CDR1 is GTSNPN and CDR2 is SVGIG (reference sequence). V was pared by 5 bases and J by 8 bases, with 16 bases of the junction left unmatched. CDR3 nucleotides: TGTGCCTGGGGATCGACAGGGGAGGTACTGTGGGGCTACACCTTC. Its protein is CAWGSTGEVLWGYTF.